This entry is about one TCR beta chain. In the original processing: Nucleated cell number was recorded as an estimate derived from reference gene primer amplification. Generated by immunoSEQ multiplex PCR, the TCRdb table keeps only in-frame clones and is missing some. The DNA was the basis for D and trimming; V, J and clone size are from that table. This table has 300,000 to 450,000 clones, about 89% appearing once. The study counted Cohort 3 donors as recovered given two negative PCRs, clearance, or symptom resolution. These data belong to a study of blood T cell repertoires in COVID-19. About the study: Sample material is recorded as cDNA or gDNA derived from T cells, B-cell-depleted T cells, or PBMCs.

CDR3 length equals 17 residues. V dropped 5 bases and J dropped 0; count of bases not matched to a gene: 8. The germline V gene encodes CDR1 SEHNR and CDR2 FQNEAQ (reference sequence). Sequencing was performed on PBMCs or T cells enriched from blood (not recorded which). The chain employs TRBV7-9 and TRBJ1-2, with TRBD1 matching 11 bases. This TCR was sampled from a man aged 25-40 years who had recovered from COVID-19. The CDR3 protein is CASSRTGTGGSNYGYTF. The CDR3 region has the DNA TGTGCCAGCAGCCGCACCGGGACAGGGGGATCTAACTATGGCTACACCTTC.